This T cell receptor (beta chain) was captured in a study of early T cells in non-severe SARS-CoV-2 infection. This clonotype was counted at least ten times. From germline, CDR1 is MNHEY and CDR2 SMNVEV (reference sequence). The CDR3 extends over 14 amino acids. V was trimmed by 3 bases and J by 4 bases, leaving 10 bases between them. TCRdb reprocessed the 5' RACE reads via MiXCR and lists one record per CDR3 protein. Among roughly 35,000 distinct CDR3 sequences listed, 5% to 6.5% were seen once. The sample comprised whole blood. The chain couples TRBV27 to TRBJ2-1; D might be TRBD1 (5 bases). This TCR derives from an adult who was a healthcare worker with PCR-confirmed SARS-CoV-2 infection or an uninfected control (not recorded which). The CDR3 reads CASSFRVGYNEQFF. In DNA form, the CDR3 reads TGTGCCAGCAGTTTCAGGGTAGGGTACAATGAGCAGTTCTTC.